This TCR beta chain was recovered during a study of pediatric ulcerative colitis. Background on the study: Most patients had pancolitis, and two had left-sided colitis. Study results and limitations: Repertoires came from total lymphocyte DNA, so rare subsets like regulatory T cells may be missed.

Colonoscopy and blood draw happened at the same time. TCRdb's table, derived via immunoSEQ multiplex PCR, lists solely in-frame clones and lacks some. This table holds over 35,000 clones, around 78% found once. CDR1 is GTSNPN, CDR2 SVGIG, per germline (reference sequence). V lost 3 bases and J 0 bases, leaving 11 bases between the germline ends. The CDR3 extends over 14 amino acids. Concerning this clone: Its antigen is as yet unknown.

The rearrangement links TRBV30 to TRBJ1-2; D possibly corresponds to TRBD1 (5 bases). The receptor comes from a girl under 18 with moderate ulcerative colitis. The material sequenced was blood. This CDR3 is CAWRGTGANYGYTF. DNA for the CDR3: TGTGCCTGGAGAGGGACGGGTGCTAACTATGGCTACACCTTC.